The next 28 T cell receptor beta chains were all read from a single sample in a study of T cell responses to AZD1222 COVID-19 vaccine. Profiled with immunoSEQ multiplex PCR; TCRdb holds only in-frame clones, not every one. The sample holds some 120,000 clones, nearly 90% seen once. This specimen consisted of peripheral blood, obtained 28 days after the second AZD1222 dose. Source of these receptors: an adult who received the AZD1222 COVID-19 vaccine.

This chain connects TRBV12-3 or TRBV12-4 to TRBJ2-1; 8 bases align to TRBD2. This CDR3 comprises 12 residues. After removal of 10 bases from V and 5 bases from J, the junction contained 4 bases not matched to a gene. CDR3 nucleotides: TGTGCCACAACTAGCGGCGACAATGAGCAGTTCTTC. It specifies CATTSGDNEQFF.

This chain connects TRBV10-1 to TRBJ1-1, with D maybe TRBD1 (6 bases). Germline V gives CDR1 WNHNN, CDR2 SYGVQD (reference sequence). Trimming left V 7 bases short and J 4 bases short, with 13 bases between. CDR3 size: 13 residues. CDR3 amino acids: CASNRGQGTEAFF. Here the CDR3 DNA reads TGCGCCAGCAACCGGGGGCAGGGCACTGAAGCTTTCTTT.

The J gene is TRBJ2-3, the V gene TRBV5-1; 11 nucleotides align to TRBD2. This CDR3 comprises 15 residues. Trimming cost V 1 base and J 4 bases; bases outside gene matches: 2. CDR1 is SGHRS and CDR2 is YFSETQ in the germline V gene. The CDR3 loop reads CASSLTTSGADTQYF. The CDR3 region has the DNA TGCGCCAGCAGCTTGACGACTAGCGGGGCAGATACGCAGTATTTT. The entire variable domain, with the rest obtained from reference TRBV5-1 and TRBJ2-3, is as follows: KAGVTQTPRYLIKTRGQQVTLSCSPISGHRSVSWYQQTPGQGLQFLFEYFSETQRNKGNFPGRFSGRQFSNSRSEMNVSTLELGDSALYLCASSLTTSGADTQYFGPGTRLTVL.

This clone was picked up one time. The chain employs TRBV11-2 and TRBJ2-7; 8 positions match TRBD2. Germline loops: CDR1 SGHAT, CDR2 FQNNGV. CDR3 length: 14 residues. Germline trimming cut 3 bases from V and 5 bases from J; bases unmatched to any gene: 6. For the CDR3, the DNA is TGTGCCAGCAGCTTTTTCGGGAGGGCCGACGAGCAGTACTTC. It codes for CASSFFGRADEQYF.

The chain employs TRBV6-5 and TRBJ2-7; no firm D call. Germline CDR1 MNHEY, CDR2 SVGAGI. The CDR3 has 15 amino acids. Trimming cost V 5 bases and J 1 base, with 15 bases left between them. The CDR3, as DNA: TGTGCCAGCAGTATTAAACCGACCAGTTCCTACGAGCAGTACTTC. It is translated as CASSIKPTSSYEQYF.

This chain links TRBV28 with TRBJ2-7; TRBD1 is a possible D gene (5 bases). The CDR3 has 12 residues. CDR1 is MDHEN, CDR2 SYDVKM, per germline. The V gene lost 7 bases and the J gene lost 4 bases, with 11 bases spanning the gap. Here the CDR3 DNA reads TGTGCCAGCACCAAAGACAGTTACGAGCAGTACTTC. Protein product: CASTKDSYEQYF.

This sequence joins TRBV30 and TRBJ1-2; possibly TRBD1 for D (6 bases). Per the germline V gene, CDR1 is GTSNPN and CDR2 is SVGIG (reference sequence). The CDR3 is 15 residues long. The V end lost 7 bases, the J end lost 6 bases, and 24 bases lay between the germline ends. CDR3 amino acids: CASRALDRHSDGYTF. The CDR3, as DNA: TGTGCCTCCCGCGCCCTGGACAGACACTCCGATGGCTACACCTTC.

The gene calls are TRBV7-8 and TRBJ1-2; D unclear. Germline V gene data show CDR1 as SGHVS and CDR2 as FQNEAQ. The V end lost 1 base, the J end lost 4 bases, and 16 bases lay between the germline ends. This CDR3 is built from 16 residues. The CDR3: CASSLDLNARGYGYTF. CDR3 coding DNA: TGTGCCAGCAGCTTAGATCTTAACGCCCGGGGCTATGGCTACACCTTC. Filled out from reference TRBV7-8 and TRBJ1-2, the complete variable domain reads GAGVSQSPRYKVAKRGQDVALRCDPISGHVSLFWYQQALGQGPEFLTYFQNEAQLDKSGLPSDRFFAERPEGSVSTLKIQRTQQEDSAVYLCASSLDLNARGYGYTFGSGTRLTVV.

This clone appeared a few times. V is TRBV30 and J is TRBJ1-5, with D hard to call. With 0 bases removed from V and 4 bases from J, the gap between germline ends came to 7 bases. The CDR3 contains 13 residues. Germline CDR1 and CDR2: GTSNPN and SVGIG (reference sequence). The CDR3 region is CAWSVRSNQPQHF. The CDR3 coding sequence is TGTGCCTGGAGTGTACGGAGTAATCAGCCCCAGCATTTT.

The chain has TRBV10-1 and TRBJ1-1, with D perhaps TRBD1 (5 bases). V was clipped by 5 bases and J by 5 bases, with 12 bases between them. The CDR3 totals 13 residues. CDR1 is WNHNN, CDR2 SYGVQD, per germline (reference sequence). The CDR3 DNA follows: TGCGCCAGCAGTTCTTCAGGGAGGACTGAAGCTTTCTTT. Amino acid sequence: CASSSSGRTEAFF.

The V call is TRBV5-1, the J call TRBJ1-1, with D hard to call. CDR3 length equals 14 residues. Germline loops: CDR1 SGHRS, CDR2 YFSETQ. V was trimmed by 2 bases and J by 2 bases, leaving 10 bases between them. In DNA form, the CDR3 reads TGCGCCAGCAGCTTACAGAGTATTAACACTGAAGCTTTCTTT. Protein: CASSLQSINTEAFF.

V gene TRBV18 combines with J gene TRBJ1-1; maybe TRBD1 (6 bases). The CDR3 spans 16 residues. The germline CDR1 and CDR2 sequences are KGHSH and LQKENI. Trimming stripped 2 bases from V and 2 bases from J, with 15 bases between. CDR3 residues: CASSPRSGGANTEAFF. In DNA, the CDR3 is TGTGCCAGCTCACCAAGATCGGGGGGGGCCAACACTGAAGCTTTCTTT. Combining the CDR3 with reference TRBV18 and TRBJ1-1 gives the whole variable domain NAGVMQNPRHLVRRRGQEARLRCSPMKGHSHVYWYRQLPEEGLKFMVYLQKENIIDESGMPKERFSAEFPKEGPSILRIQQVVRGDSAAYFCASSPRSGGANTEAFFGQGTRLTVV.

The genes are TRBV5-1 and TRBJ2-1; TRBD2 matches at 7 bases. V shed 4 bases, J shed 5 bases, and the junction held 9 bases outside the gene matches. Per germline, CDR1 SGHRS and CDR2 YFSETQ. This CDR3 has 15 amino acids. This CDR3 is CASSDNGGEDNEQFF. CDR3 DNA sequence: TGCGCCAGCAGCGACAATGGGGGGGAGGACAATGAGCAGTTCTTC.

The chain carries TRBV7-9 and TRBJ1-1; D not certain. With 1 base removed from V and 0 bases from J, the gap between germline ends came to 9 bases. This CDR3 comprises 15 residues. Germline V lookup: CDR1 SEHNR, CDR2 FQNEAQ (reference sequence). CDR3 sequence reads: CASSLGRAVNTEAFF. The CDR3 coding sequence is TGTGCCAGCAGCTTAGGACGGGCAGTGAACACTGAAGCTTTCTTT. Using reference TRBV7-9 and TRBJ1-1 for the parts outside the CDR3, the full variable domain is DTGVSQNPRHKITKRGQNVTFRCDPISEHNRLYWYRQTLGQGPEFLTYFQNEAQLEKSRLLSDRFSAERPKGSFSTLEIQRTEQGDSAMYLCASSLGRAVNTEAFFGQGTRLTVV.

The gene calls are TRBV2 and TRBJ2-1; D is perhaps TRBD2 (6 bases). CDR1 SNHLY and CDR2 FYNNEI come from the germline V gene. The CDR3 runs to 14 residues. Trimming took off 7 bases at V and 4 bases at J, with 14 bases between the two ends. CDR3 sequence reads: CASKSSVGYNEQFF. The CDR3 DNA sequence: TGTGCCAGCAAGTCTAGCGTTGGATACAATGAGCAGTTCTTC.

The rearrangement links TRBV10-3 to TRBJ1-2; a possible D gene is TRBD1 (6 bases). The CDR3 has 15 residues. V was trimmed by 3 bases and J by 4 bases, leaving 15 bases between them. CDR1 is ENHRY and CDR2 is SYGVKD in the germline V gene. The CDR3 sequence is CAISDGGEEGYGYTF. For the CDR3, the DNA is TGTGCCATCAGTGACGGGGGCGAGGAAGGCTATGGCTACACCTTC.

The V call is TRBV14, the J call TRBJ2-7; D is undetermined. V lost 0 bases, J lost 4 bases, and 7 bases lay in between. The CDR3 has 13 amino acids. The V gene's germline CDR1 is SGHDN and CDR2 FVKESK. DNA of the CDR3: TGTGCCAGCAGCCAAGACTTCAATTACGAGCAGTACTTC. Protein sequence: CASSQDFNYEQYF.

This clone was counted many times. Distinct nucleotide sequences in the sample also encode this CDR3. The chain has TRBV6-5 and TRBJ1-3, with TRBD1 as a possible D gene (5 bases). The ends were cut back, 6 bases at V and 4 bases at J, with 13 bases in the middle. The CDR3 is 14 residues long. Germline CDR1 and CDR2: MNHEY and SVGAGI. CDR3: CASSLLGHGNTIYF. The CDR3 nucleotides are TGTGCCAGCAGCCTCCTGGGGCACGGAAACACCATATATTTT.

This clone was seen more than once but under ten times. The rearrangement uses TRBV9 and TRBJ1-2; possibly TRBD1 for D (6 bases). The CDR3 length is 17 residues. V was clipped by 0 bases and J by 4 bases, with 19 bases between them. Germline V gene sequence: CDR1 SGDLS, CDR2 YYNGEE. The CDR3 here is CASSVEGDRLTLYGYTF. The CDR3 nucleotides are TGTGCCAGCAGCGTAGAGGGGGACCGACTTACACTCTATGGCTACACCTTC.

The gene calls are TRBV19 and TRBJ2-5; 8 bases align to TRBD1. The CDR3 is made up of 14 amino acids. Trimming removed 5 bases from V and 4 bases from J; junction bases left unmatched: 6. Germline lookup yields CDR1 LNHDA and CDR2 SQIVND (reference sequence). The CDR3 DNA sequence: TGTGCCAGTAGTCCAAGGACAGGGTTAGAGACCCAGTACTTC. This translates into CASSPRTGLETQYF. The variable domain in full, completed from reference TRBV19 and TRBJ2-5, reads DGGITQSPKYLFRKEGQNVTLSCEQNLNHDAMYWYRQDPGQGLRLIYYSQIVNDFQKGDIAEGYSVSREKKESFPLTVTSAQKNPTAFYLCASSPRTGLETQYFGPGTRLLVL.

The chain links TRBV12-5 to TRBJ2-2, with TRBD2 identical over 9 bases. This CDR3 has 14 residues. Germline loops: CDR1 LGHNT, CDR2 FRNRAP. The junction had 7 bases not matched to a gene; V was cut back by 8 bases and J by 6 bases. CDR3 nucleotide sequence: TGTGCTAGTCGGGCGGGGGGGCCGGCCGGGGAGCTGTTTTTT. Encoded protein: CASRAGGPAGELFF.

This clone was counted once. This chain links TRBV30 with TRBJ1-2, with D perhaps matching TRBD1 (6 bases). CDR3 size: 12 residues. Trimming cost V 0 bases and J 4 bases, with 6 bases left between them. CDR1 is GTSNPN and CDR2 is SVGIG in the germline V gene (reference sequence). The CDR3 protein is CAWSVQGYGYTF. The CDR3 DNA sequence: TGTGCCTGGAGTGTACAGGGCTATGGCTACACCTTC.

V and J are TRBV5-1 and TRBJ2-3; D might be TRBD2 (6 bases). The CDR3 is made up of 16 amino acids. Trimming shortened V by 4 bases and J by 9 bases, and 24 bases separated the two germline ends. Looked up from germline, CDR1 is SGHRS and CDR2 is YFSETQ. The CDR3 loop is CASSRGGDPDRGTQYF. In nucleotides, the CDR3 is TGCGCCAGCAGCCGTGGAGGGGACCCGGATCGGGGCACGCAGTATTTT.

The rearrangement joins TRBV19 to TRBJ1-5; D unresolved. V was shortened by 5 bases and J by 2 bases, with 7 bases between the two germline ends. The germline V gene has CDR1 LNHDA and CDR2 SQIVND (reference sequence). The CDR3 totals 13 residues. This CDR3 is CASSQTRNQPQHF. The DNA of the CDR3 is TGTGCCAGTAGTCAAACACGCAATCAGCCCCAGCATTTT.

V is TRBV5-1 and J is TRBJ1-2, with TRBD1 identical over 9 bases. The CDR3 loop spans 14 amino acids. From germline, CDR1 is SGHRS and CDR2 YFSETQ. Losses at the gene ends were 1 base for V and 2 bases for J; bases not matched to a gene: 0. The CDR3 sequence: CASSLTGGNYGYTF. In nucleotides, the CDR3 is TGCGCCAGCAGCTTGACAGGGGGCAACTATGGCTACACCTTC.

This clone appeared a few times. This rearrangement joins TRBV6-5 to TRBJ1-4; D gene unclear. The germline gives CDR1 MNHEY, CDR2 SVGAGI. Trimming left V 4 bases short and J 0 bases short, with 3 bases between. The CDR3 is 13 amino acids. The CDR3 nucleotides are TGTGCCAGCAGTTCGGCAACTAATGAAAAACTGTTTTTT. Translation: CASSSATNEKLFF.

This chain connects TRBV2 to TRBJ1-4, with 7 bases matching TRBD1. The CDR3 runs 15 residues. Losses at the gene ends were 6 bases for V and 4 bases for J; bases not matched to a gene: 8. Germline V lookup: CDR1 SNHLY, CDR2 FYNNEI. CDR3 sequence (DNA): TGTGCCAGCAGGACAGGGACGATTAGTAATGAAAAACTGTTTTTT. This translates into CASRTGTISNEKLFF. Full variable domain (outside the CDR3, taken from reference TRBV2 and TRBJ1-4): EPEVTQTPSHQVTQMGQEVILRCVPISNHLYFYWYRQILGQKVEFLVSFYNNEISEKSEIFDDQFSVERPDGSNFTLKIRSTKLEDSAMYFCASRTGTISNEKLFFGSGTQLSVL.

V is TRBV2 and J is TRBJ1-5; 11 nucleotides align to TRBD1. The CDR3 loop spans 14 amino acids. V dropped 4 bases and J dropped 5; count of bases not matched to a gene: 1. Germline V gene data show CDR1 as SNHLY and CDR2 as FYNNEI. The CDR3 region has the DNA TGTGCCAGCAGTGGGACAGGGGGCCATCAGCCCCAGCATTTT. Its protein product is CASSGTGGHQPQHF.